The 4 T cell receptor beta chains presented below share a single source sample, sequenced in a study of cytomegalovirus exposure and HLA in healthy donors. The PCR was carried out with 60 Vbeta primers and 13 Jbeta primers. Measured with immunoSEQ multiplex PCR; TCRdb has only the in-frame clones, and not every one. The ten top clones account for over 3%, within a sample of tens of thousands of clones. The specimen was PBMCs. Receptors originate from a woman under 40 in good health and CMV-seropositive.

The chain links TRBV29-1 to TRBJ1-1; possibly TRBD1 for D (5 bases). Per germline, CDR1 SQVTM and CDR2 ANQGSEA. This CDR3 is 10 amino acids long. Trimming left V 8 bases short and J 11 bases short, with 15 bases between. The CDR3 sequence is CSISGLTAFF. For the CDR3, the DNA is TGCAGCATATCAGGGTTAACGGCTTTCTTT.

CDR3 coding DNA: TGCGCCAGCAGCCAAGAAGGGGCAGGGCCTGAGCCCCAGCATTTT. It codes for CASSQEGAGPEPQHF. The rearrangement joins TRBV4-1 to TRBJ1-5; D might be TRBD1 (5 bases). V shed 0 bases and J shed 8 bases, with 14 bases lying between them. Germline V gene data show CDR1 as MGHRA and CDR2 as YSYEKL. The CDR3 runs to 15 residues.

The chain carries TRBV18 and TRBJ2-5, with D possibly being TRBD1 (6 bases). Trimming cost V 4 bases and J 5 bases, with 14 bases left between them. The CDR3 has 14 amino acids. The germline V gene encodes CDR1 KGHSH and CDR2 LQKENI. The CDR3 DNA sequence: TGTGCCAGCTCACGACCGACAGGCGAGGAGACCCAGTACTTC. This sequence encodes CASSRPTGEETQYF.

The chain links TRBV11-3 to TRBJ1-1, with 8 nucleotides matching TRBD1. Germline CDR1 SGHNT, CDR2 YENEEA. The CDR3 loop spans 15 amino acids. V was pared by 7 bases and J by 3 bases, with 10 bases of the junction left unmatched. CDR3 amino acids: CASNRQGTMDTEAFF. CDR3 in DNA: TGTGCCAGCAACAGACAGGGGACAATGGACACTGAAGCTTTCTTT.